This T cell receptor (beta chain) was documented in a study of technical replicates of blood from several donors. The CDR3 sequence is 13 residues long. Germline-derived CDR1 and CDR2 are MNHNS and SASEGT. The trim removed 11 bases at V and 9 bases at J, leaving 13 bases unmatched. Sequencing used immunoSEQ multiplex PCR; TCRdb keeps in-frame clones, though not all of them. This table has more than 70,000 clones, around 90% appearing once. The chain links TRBV6-1 to TRBJ2-7, with TRBD1 matching over 10 bases. The TCR comes from a human donor in good health. Input material: T cells isolated from PBMCs. The CDR3 region is CAGKGQGFSGQYF. CDR3 sequence (DNA): TGTGCCGGAAAGGGACAGGGGTTTTCGGGGCAGTACTTC.